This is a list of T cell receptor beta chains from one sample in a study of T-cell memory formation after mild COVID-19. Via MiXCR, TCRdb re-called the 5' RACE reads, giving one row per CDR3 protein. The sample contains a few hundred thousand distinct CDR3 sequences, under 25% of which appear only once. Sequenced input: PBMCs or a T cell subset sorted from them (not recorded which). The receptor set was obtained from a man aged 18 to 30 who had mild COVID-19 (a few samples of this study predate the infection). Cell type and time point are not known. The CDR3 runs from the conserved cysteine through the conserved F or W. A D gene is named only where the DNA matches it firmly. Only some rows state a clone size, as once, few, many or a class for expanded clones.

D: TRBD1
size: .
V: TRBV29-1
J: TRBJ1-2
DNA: TGCAGCGTTGCCCGGACAGGGGGCCATGATGGCTACACCTTC
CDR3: CSVARTGGHDGYTF

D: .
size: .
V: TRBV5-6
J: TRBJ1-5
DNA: TGTGCCAGCAGCTTAGTAGGCGGTGGTCGGGGAAGTCAGCCCCAGCATTTT
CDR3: CASSLVGGGRGSQPQHF

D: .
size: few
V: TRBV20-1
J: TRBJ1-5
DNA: TGCAGTGCTAGAGCCCAAATGGGCAATCAGCCCCAGCATTTT
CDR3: CSARAQMGNQPQHF

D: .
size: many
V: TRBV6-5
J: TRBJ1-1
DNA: TGTGCCAGCAGTTACTCCGGGACACAGAACACTGAAGCTTTCTTT
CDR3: CASSYSGTQNTEAFF

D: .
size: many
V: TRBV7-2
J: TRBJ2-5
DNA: TGTGCCAGCAGCTTAGCGGACGAAGAGACCCAGTACTTC
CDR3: CASSLADEETQYF

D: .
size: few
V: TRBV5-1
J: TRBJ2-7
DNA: TGCGCCAGCAGCTTGGCCGGCGGAACAGGGCGGACAGCCTACGAGCAGTACTTC
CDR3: CASSLAGGTGRTAYEQYF

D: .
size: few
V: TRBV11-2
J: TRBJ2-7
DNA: TGTGCCAGCAGCTTGGAGGGGCGGGACTCCTACGAGCAGTACTTC
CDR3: CASSLEGRDSYEQYF

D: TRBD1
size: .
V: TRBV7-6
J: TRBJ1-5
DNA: TGTGCCAGCAGCCCCGGGACAGGGTACTCGTTGGGCAATCAGCCCCAGCATTTT
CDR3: CASSPGTGYSLGNQPQHF

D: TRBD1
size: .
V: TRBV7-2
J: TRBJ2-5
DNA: TGTGCCAGCAGCTCCTACTACAGGGGACAAGAGACCCAGTACTTC
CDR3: CASSSYYRGQETQYF

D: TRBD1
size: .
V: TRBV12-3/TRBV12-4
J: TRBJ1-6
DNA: TGTGCCAGCAGTTTGCAGGGGGCTTCACCCCTCCACTTT
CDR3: CASSLQGASPLHF

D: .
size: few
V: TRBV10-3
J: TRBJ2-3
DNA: TGTGCCACCATGGACCGCACAGATACGCAGTATTTT
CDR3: CATMDRTDTQYF

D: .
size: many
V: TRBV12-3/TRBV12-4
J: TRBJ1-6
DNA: TGTGCCAGCAGGCGCGACAGGAGCAATTCACCCCTCCACTTT
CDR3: CASRRDRSNSPLHF

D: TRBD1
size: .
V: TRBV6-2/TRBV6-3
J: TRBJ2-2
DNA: TGTGCCAGCAGTTACAATCCTCGGGACAGGGGCGGCGGGGAGCTGTTTTTT
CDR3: CASSYNPRDRGGGELFF

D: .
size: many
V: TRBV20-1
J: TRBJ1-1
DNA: TGCAGTGCTACCCGAGGTCGGGACATTGAAGCTTTCTTT
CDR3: CSATRGRDIEAFF

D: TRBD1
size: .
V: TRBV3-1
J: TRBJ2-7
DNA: TGTGCCAGCAGCCAAGTACCCGGACAGGGGACCTACGAGCAGTACTTC
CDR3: CASSQVPGQGTYEQYF

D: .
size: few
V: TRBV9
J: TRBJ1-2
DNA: TGTGCCAGCAGCCCCCTTAGCGAGTATGGCTACACCTTC
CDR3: CASSPLSEYGYTF

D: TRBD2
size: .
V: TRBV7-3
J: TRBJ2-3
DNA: TGTGCCAGCAGCCTCGGGGCTAGCGGGGTTGGTTCAGATACGCAGTATTTT
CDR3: CASSLGASGVGSDTQYF

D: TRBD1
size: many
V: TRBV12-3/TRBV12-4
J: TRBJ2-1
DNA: TGTGCCAGCAGTTCGGGACAGGGACTCAATGAGCAGTTCTTC
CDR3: CASSSGQGLNEQFF

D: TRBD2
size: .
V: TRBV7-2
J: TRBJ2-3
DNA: TGTGCCAGCAGCCAGCTAGCGGGGGGTGGGGATACGCAGTATTTT
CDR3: CASSQLAGGGDTQYF

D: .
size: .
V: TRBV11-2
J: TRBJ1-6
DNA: TGTGCCGTGCATCAGACGAGTAATTCACCCCTCCACTTT
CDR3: CAVHQTSNSPLHF

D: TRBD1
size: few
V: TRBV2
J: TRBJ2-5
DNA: TGTGCCAGCATCCCGGACAGGGGATGGGAGACCCAGTACTTC
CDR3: CASIPDRGWETQYF

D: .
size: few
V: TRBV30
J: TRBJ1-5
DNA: TGTGCCTGGAGAGGCAGCGACTATCAGCCCCAGCATTTT
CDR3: CAWRGSDYQPQHF

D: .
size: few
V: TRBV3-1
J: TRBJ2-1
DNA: TGTGCCAGCAGCCACCCGGGACTGAACTACAATGAGCAGTTCTTC
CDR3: CASSHPGLNYNEQFF

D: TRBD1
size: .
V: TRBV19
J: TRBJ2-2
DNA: TGTGCCAGTTCCGGGACAGCAGGCACCGGGGAGCTGTTTTTT
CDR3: CASSGTAGTGELFF

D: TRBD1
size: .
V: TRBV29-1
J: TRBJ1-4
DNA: TGCAGCGCATTCTTTGGGACAGGGGAGGAAAAACTGTTTTTT
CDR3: CSAFFGTGEEKLFF

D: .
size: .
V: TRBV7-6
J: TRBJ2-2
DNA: TGTGCCACCTTGAGCCCCGGGGAGCTGTTTTTT
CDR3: CATLSPGELFF

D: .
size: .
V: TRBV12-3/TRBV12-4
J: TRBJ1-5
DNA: TGTGCCAGCAGTTTTCTAGTACAGAACAATCAGCCCCAGCATTTT
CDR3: CASSFLVQNNQPQHF

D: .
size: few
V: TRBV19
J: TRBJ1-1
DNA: TGTGCCAGTAAGGAGAGCACTGAAGCTTTCTTT
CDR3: CASKESTEAFF

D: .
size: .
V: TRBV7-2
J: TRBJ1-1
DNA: TGTGCCAGCAGCTTAGTCACAGAGAACACTGAAGCTTTCTTT
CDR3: CASSLVTENTEAFF

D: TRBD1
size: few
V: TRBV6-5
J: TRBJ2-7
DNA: TGTGCCAGCAGTGACAGGGGGCTAGGCGAGCAGTACTTC
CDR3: CASSDRGLGEQYF

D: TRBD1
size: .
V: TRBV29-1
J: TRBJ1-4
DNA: TGCAGCGTTGATGTAGGGACAGCAACTAATGAAAAACTGTTTTTT
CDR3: CSVDVGTATNEKLFF

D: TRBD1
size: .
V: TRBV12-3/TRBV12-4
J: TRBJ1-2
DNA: TGTGCCAGCAGTGCTAAGGACAGGGGGTATGGCTACACCTTC
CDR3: CASSAKDRGYGYTF

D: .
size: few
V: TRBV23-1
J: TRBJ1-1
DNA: TGCGCCAGCGATAGAGGCAGGAACACTGAAGCTTTCTTT
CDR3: CASDRGRNTEAFF

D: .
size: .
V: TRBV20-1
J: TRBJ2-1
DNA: TGCAGTGCCTACGACAGCGGCGATTCCTACAATGAGCAGTTCTTC
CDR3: CSAYDSGDSYNEQFF

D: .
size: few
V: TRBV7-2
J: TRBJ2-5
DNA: TGTGCCAGCAGAAGACAGCGGGAGACCCAGTACTTC
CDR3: CASRRQRETQYF

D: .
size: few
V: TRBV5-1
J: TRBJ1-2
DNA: TGCGCCAGCAGCTTGGTTGCAGGGGCCCCTTCCTATGGCTACACCTTC
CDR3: CASSLVAGAPSYGYTF

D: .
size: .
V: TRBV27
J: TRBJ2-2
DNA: TGTGCCAGCAGTTCCCCGGGCGCCGGGGAGCTGTTTTTT
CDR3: CASSSPGAGELFF

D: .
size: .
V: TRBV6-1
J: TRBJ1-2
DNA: TGTGCCAGCAGTGACCCGGGACTCAATAACTATGGCTACACCTTC
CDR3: CASSDPGLNNYGYTF

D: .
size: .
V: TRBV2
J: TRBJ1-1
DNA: TGTGCCAGCAGTCAGCAGGCGATGGGCACTGAAGCTTTCTTT
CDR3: CASSQQAMGTEAFF

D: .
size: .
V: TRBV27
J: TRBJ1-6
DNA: TGTGCCAGCAGTTTAGGGGGGGGGAATTCACCCCTCCACTTT
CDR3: CASSLGGGNSPLHF

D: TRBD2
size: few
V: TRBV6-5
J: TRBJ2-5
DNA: TGTGCCAGCAGGAGAGGCGCGGGGGGCCTTTCCCAAGAGACCCAGTACTTC
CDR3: CASRRGAGGLSQETQYF

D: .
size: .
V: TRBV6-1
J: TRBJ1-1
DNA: TGTGCCACCAAGGGGGTCAGCACTGAAGCTTTCTTT
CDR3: CATKGVSTEAFF

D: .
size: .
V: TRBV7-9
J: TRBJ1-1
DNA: TGTGCCAGCAGCCCGGGGACCTTAGCGAACCTTGAAGCTTTCTTT
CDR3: CASSPGTLANLEAFF

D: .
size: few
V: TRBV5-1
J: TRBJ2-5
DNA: TGCGCCAGCAGCTTGAGCCCAAGAAATCAAGAGACCCAGTACTTC
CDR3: CASSLSPRNQETQYF

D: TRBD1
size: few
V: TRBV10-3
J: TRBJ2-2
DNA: TGTGCCACGCGGACAGGCCGGACCGGGGAGCTGTTTTTT
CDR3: CATRTGRTGELFF